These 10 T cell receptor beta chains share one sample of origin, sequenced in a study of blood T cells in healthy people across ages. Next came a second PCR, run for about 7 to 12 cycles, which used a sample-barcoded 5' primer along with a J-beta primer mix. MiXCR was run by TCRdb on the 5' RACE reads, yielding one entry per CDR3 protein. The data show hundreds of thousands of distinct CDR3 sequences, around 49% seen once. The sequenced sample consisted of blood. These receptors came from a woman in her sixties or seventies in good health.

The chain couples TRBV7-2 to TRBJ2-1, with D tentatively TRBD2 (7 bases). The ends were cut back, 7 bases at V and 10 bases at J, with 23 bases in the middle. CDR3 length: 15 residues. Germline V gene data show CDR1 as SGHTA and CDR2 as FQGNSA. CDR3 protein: CASKEGGGQKREQFF. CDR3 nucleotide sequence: TGTGCCAGCAAGGAGGGAGGGGGTCAAAAGCGCGAGCAGTTCTTC.

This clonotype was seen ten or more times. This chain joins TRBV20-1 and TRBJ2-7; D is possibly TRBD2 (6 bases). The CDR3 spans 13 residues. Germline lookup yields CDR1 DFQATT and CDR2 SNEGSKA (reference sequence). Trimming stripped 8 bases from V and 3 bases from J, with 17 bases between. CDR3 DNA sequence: TGCAGTCTCCAAGATAGGACTATCTACGAGCAGTACTTC. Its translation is CSLQDRTIYEQYF.

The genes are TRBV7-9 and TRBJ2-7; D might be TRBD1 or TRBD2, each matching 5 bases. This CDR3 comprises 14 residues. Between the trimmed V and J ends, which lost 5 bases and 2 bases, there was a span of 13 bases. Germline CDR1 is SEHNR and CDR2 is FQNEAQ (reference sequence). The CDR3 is CASSGPGRTYEQYF. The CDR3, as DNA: TGTGCCAGCAGCGGGCCGGGACGGACCTACGAGCAGTACTTC.

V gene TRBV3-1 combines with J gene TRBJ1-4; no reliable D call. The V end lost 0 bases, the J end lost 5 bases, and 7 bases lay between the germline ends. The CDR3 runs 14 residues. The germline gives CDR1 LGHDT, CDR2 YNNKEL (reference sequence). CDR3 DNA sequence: TGTGCCAGCAGCCAAGACCCGCAGAATGAAAAACTGTTTTTT. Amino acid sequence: CASSQDPQNEKLFF.

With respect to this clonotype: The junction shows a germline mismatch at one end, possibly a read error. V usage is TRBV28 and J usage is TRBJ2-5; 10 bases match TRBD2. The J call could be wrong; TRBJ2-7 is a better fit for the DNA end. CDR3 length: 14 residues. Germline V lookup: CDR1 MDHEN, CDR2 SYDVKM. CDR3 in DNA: TGTGCCAGCCAGGGACTAGCGCCTTCCTGCGAGCAGTACTTC. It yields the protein CASQGLAPSCEQYF.

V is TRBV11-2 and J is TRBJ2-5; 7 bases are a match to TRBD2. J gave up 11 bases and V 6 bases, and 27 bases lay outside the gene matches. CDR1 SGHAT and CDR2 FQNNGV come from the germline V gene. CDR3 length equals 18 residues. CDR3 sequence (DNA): TGTGCCAGCAGATCTCGAACCGGGGGAGGGGATACCTACAATGAGCAGTACTTC. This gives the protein CASRSRTGGGDTYNEQYF.

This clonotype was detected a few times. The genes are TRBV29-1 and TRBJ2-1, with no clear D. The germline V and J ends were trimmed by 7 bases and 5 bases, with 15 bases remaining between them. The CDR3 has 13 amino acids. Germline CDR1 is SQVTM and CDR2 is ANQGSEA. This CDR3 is CSAWTQINNEQFF. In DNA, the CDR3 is TGCAGCGCCTGGACCCAAATCAACAATGAGCAGTTCTTC.

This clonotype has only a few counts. In DNA form, the CDR3 reads TGTGCCAGCAGCCCCCTCAGCGGGACTCAAGAGACCCAGTACTTC. Translation: CASSPLSGTQETQYF. J is TRBJ2-5 and V is TRBV7-2; the match to TRBD2 covers 7 bases. The CDR3 covers 15 residues. Germline CDR1 and CDR2: SGHTA and FQGNSA. V lost 5 bases and J lost 2; bases outside the gene matches: 8.

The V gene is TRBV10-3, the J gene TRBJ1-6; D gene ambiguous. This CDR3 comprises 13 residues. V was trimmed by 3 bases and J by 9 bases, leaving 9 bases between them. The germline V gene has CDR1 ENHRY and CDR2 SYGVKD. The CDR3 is CAISEDVGSPLHF. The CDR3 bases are TGTGCCATCAGTGAAGATGTAGGTTCACCCCTCCACTTT.

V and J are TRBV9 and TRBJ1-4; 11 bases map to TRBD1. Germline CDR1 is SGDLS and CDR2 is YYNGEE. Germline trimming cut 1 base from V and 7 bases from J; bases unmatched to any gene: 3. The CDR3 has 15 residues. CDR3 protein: CASSVTGQGGEKLFF. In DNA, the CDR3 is TGTGCCAGCAGCGTAACGGGACAGGGGGGTGAAAAACTGTTTTTT.